This T cell receptor beta chain came from a study of early T cells in non-severe SARS-CoV-2 infection. For the study at large: Sequenced bulk RNA came from whole blood that was unsorted, and chains were unpaired. Regarding the study as a whole: Anti-spike CD8 responses were favored by VDJdb matching, which missed private and CD4 specificities.

The V gene lost 3 bases and the J gene lost 0 bases, with 15 bases spanning the gap. There are 16 residues in the CDR3. The V gene's germline CDR1 is LGHDT and CDR2 YNNKEL (reference sequence). This clonotype was seen at least ten times. Its antigen remains unknown. Individual cDNA molecules received unique molecular identifiers. TCRdb re-analysed the 5' RACE reads in MiXCR, keeping a single row per CDR3 protein. This table has 65,000 to 80,000 distinct CDR3 sequences, around 14% appearing once. The TCR originated in an adult who was a healthcare worker with PCR-confirmed SARS-CoV-2 infection or an uninfected control (not recorded which). The chain couples TRBV3-1 to TRBJ2-7; D possibly corresponds to TRBD1 (6 bases). Sequenced input: whole blood. The CDR3 sequence is CASSQNPGDHSYEQYF. In DNA, the CDR3 is TGTGCCAGCAGCCAGAACCCAGGGGACCACTCCTACGAGCAGTACTTC.